A selection of T cell receptor beta chains follows, all from one sample in a study of Graves' ophthalmopathy and Graves' hyperthyroidism. TCRdb processed the multiplex PCR reads anew with MiXCR; each CDR3 protein has one entry. Among over 500,000 distinct CDR3 sequences listed, about a fifth were seen once. The specimen sequenced was peripheral blood. Receptor source: a young woman with stable Graves' hyperthyroidism. Some clones in this sample may be carry-over from other donors' samples. CDR3s include the opening cysteine and the closing phenylalanine or tryptophan. D genes are given only for firm matches. Not all rows give a size; the values are once, few, many and, for expanded clones, a class.

>TRBJ1-2|TRBV20-1|TRBD1|many
TGCAGTGCTACTACAGGGGAGTGGGGCTACACCTTC
CSATTGEWGYTF
>TRBJ2-7|TRBV27|TRBD1|few
TGTGCCAGCAGTAGGACAGGGGGTGCTTACGAGCAGTACTTC
CASSRTGGAYEQYF
>TRBJ2-4|TRBV12-3/TRBV12-4|NA|NA
TGTGCCAGCAGTTTAGGTGGGGCCAAAAACATTAAGTACTTC
CASSLGGAKNIKYF
>TRBJ1-1|TRBV20-1|NA|few
TGCAGTGCTCCACGTGCGAACACTGAAGCTTTCTTT
CSAPRANTEAFF
>TRBJ1-2|TRBV28|NA|many
TGTGCCAGCAGTTTACCCCCGCTCAATAACTATGGCTACACCTTC
CASSLPPLNNYGYTF
>TRBJ1-1|TRBV12-3/TRBV12-4|NA|many
TGTGCCAGCAGTTTATCATCGAGGGGCAACACTGAAGCTTTCTTT
CASSLSSRGNTEAFF
>TRBJ1-5|TRBV6-2/TRBV6-3|NA|NA
TGTGCCAGCAGTTACTTCGCCAGGGGTGTTCAGCCCCAGCATTTT
CASSYFARGVQPQHF
>TRBJ2-5|TRBV10-3|NA|many
TGTGCCATCACTAGCGAAGAGACCCAGTACTTC
CAITSEETQYF
>TRBJ1-6|TRBV4-2|NA|few
TGTGCCAGCAGCCAAGTAGGCGAGGGTCAGGCCCGCTCACCCCTCCACTTT
CASSQVGEGQARSPLHF
>TRBJ2-4|TRBV3-1|NA|few
TGTGCCAGCAGCCAAGAAGCTGCAGGAGGTCGTAGCATTCAGTACTTC
CASSQEAAGGRSIQYF
>TRBJ2-3|TRBV12-3/TRBV12-4|TRBD2|many
TGTGCCAGCAGTCAAATAGGGACTACCACAGATACGCAGTATTTT
CASSQIGTTTDTQYF
>TRBJ2-7|TRBV6-1|NA|few
TGTGCCAGCAGTCGGGACGGAGCAAACTACGAGCAGTACTTC
CASSRDGANYEQYF
>TRBJ2-7|TRBV11-2|TRBD1|few
TGTGCCAGCAGCGGGCGAACCGGGACAGGGGATTACTACGAGCAGTACTTC
CASSGRTGTGDYYEQYF
>TRBJ2-5|TRBV27|TRBD2|many
TGTGCCAGCAGTTTAGGGCTAGCGGGAGGAGCGGTAGAGACCCAGTACTTC
CASSLGLAGGAVETQYF
>TRBJ2-5|TRBV6-1|TRBD1|NA
TGTTCCAGCAGTGGGAAACAGGGGGCCGGGGAGACCCAGTACTTC
CSSSGKQGAGETQYF
>TRBJ2-7|TRBV20-1|NA|few
TGCAGTGCTCCGGGGGTAATAATGGGGGGTGAGCAGTACTTC
CSAPGVIMGGEQYF
>TRBJ2-2|TRBV12-3/TRBV12-4|NA|many
TGTGCCAGCATCTATAGCGAATCCACCGGGGAGCTGTTTTTT
CASIYSESTGELFF
>TRBJ1-1|TRBV7-9|TRBD1|many
TGTGCCAGCAGCTTAACCAGGGGGACGAACACTGAAGCTTTCTTT
CASSLTRGTNTEAFF
>TRBJ1-2|TRBV20-1|NA|many
TGCAGTGCTCCCCCCCAGGCTGCCTATGGCTACACCTTC
CSAPPQAAYGYTF
>TRBJ1-1|TRBV7-9|NA|few
TGTGCCAGCCACAAGAACACTGAAGCTTTCTTT
CASHKNTEAFF
>TRBJ2-7|TRBV7-2|NA|NA
TGTGCCAGCAGCCCGCAATTAAACTACGAGCAGTACTTC
CASSPQLNYEQYF
>TRBJ1-6|TRBV4-2|NA|NA
TGTGCCAGCAGCCAAAGGGGTACACCCCTCCACTTT
CASSQRGTPLHF
>TRBJ2-5|TRBV12-3/TRBV12-4|TRBD2|many
TGTGCCAGCAGTCTCCAGGGACTAGCAGGCGAGACCCAGTACTTC
CASSLQGLAGETQYF
>TRBJ2-7|TRBV12-1|NA|NA
TGTGCCAGCAGCTTTGGTGTTTTTATGGAAGCGAGCCCGGGACAGGGGAGGCACGAGCAGTACTTC
CASSFGVFMEASPGQGRHEQYF
>TRBJ2-3|TRBV6-1|TRBD1|many
TGTGCCAGCAGCGCCCCCAGGACAGGAGATACGCAGTATTTT
CASSAPRTGDTQYF
>TRBJ2-7|TRBV20-1|NA|many
TGCAGTGCTAGAATGGCAGGGAGAACCTACGAGCAGTACTTC
CSARMAGRTYEQYF
>TRBJ2-5|TRBV6-2/TRBV6-3|NA|NA
TGTGCCAGCAGCCAGGGACCCGACCTGGGGGAGACCCAGTACTTC
CASSQGPDLGETQYF
>TRBJ2-5|TRBV18|NA|NA
TGTGCCAGCTCATACGACAGCCTAGAGACCCAGTACTTC
CASSYDSLETQYF
>TRBJ1-1|TRBV30|TRBD1|NA
TGTGCCCTCCGGGACAGGGCTACTCTACTGAACACTGAAGCTTTCTTT
CALRDRATLLNTEAFF
>TRBJ1-1|TRBV6-1|NA|many
TGTGCCAGCAGGGAGTTTTTCATCGTGAACACTGAAGCTTTCTTT
CASREFFIVNTEAFF
>TRBJ2-7|TRBV30|TRBD1|NA
TGTGCCTGTTCGGACAGGGGGCACGAGCAGTACTTC
CACSDRGHEQYF
>TRBJ1-5|TRBV5-1|NA|few
TGCGCCAGCAGCTTGGAGCAGAACCATCAGCCCCAGCATTTT
CASSLEQNHQPQHF
>TRBJ2-7|TRBV13|NA|NA
TGTGCCAGCAGCTTAGCGTTCTTCGACTCCTACGAGCAGTACTTC
CASSLAFFDSYEQYF
>TRBJ1-3|TRBV6-1|NA|NA
TGTGCCAGCAGTGAAGCGCTCGTTCTTTCTGGAAACACCATATATTTT
CASSEALVLSGNTIYF
>TRBJ2-7|TRBV9|TRBD2|many
TGTGCCAGCAGCGTAGCTAGCGGGATATACGAGCAGTACTTC
CASSVASGIYEQYF
>TRBJ1-2|TRBV6-5|NA|NA
TGTGCCAGCAGTTCCCCAGGGGTCCTGCTGTTTAACTATGGCTACACCTTC
CASSSPGVLLFNYGYTF
>TRBJ2-7|TRBV19|TRBD2|many
TGTGCCAGTAGTACTACTAGCGGGAGAACAGAGCAGTACTTC
CASSTTSGRTEQYF
>TRBJ1-2|TRBV6-1|NA|NA
TGTGCCAGCAGTGAGGGGCGCACGAGTGGCTACACCTTC
CASSEGRTSGYTF
>TRBJ1-1|TRBV6-1|NA|many
TGTGCCAGCAGTGACCCCCTAGGGAACACTGAAGCTTTCTTT
CASSDPLGNTEAFF
>TRBJ2-2|TRBV6-5|TRBD1|few
TGTGCCAGCAGTTCATTTACAGGGGCCGCGAACACCGGGGAGCTGTTTTTT
CASSSFTGAANTGELFF
>TRBJ2-7|TRBV6-5|TRBD1|many
TGTGCCAGCAGTTACTCCGGGACAGGGCTATACGAGCAGTACTTC
CASSYSGTGLYEQYF
>TRBJ1-5|TRBV27|TRBD1|many
TGTGCCAGCAGTTCAGCGACAGGGACAGAGCCCCAGCATTTT
CASSSATGTEPQHF
>TRBJ1-1|TRBV14|NA|many
TGTGCCAGCAGCCGAGTAGGAGGGATCACTGAAGCTTTCTTT
CASSRVGGITEAFF
>TRBJ1-4|TRBV5-1|NA|few
TGCGCCAGCCGAGACTCCTACGAAAAACTGTTTTTT
CASRDSYEKLFF
>TRBJ2-2|TRBV7-9|NA|many
TGTGCCAGCACCCAGAACACCGGGGAGCTGTTTTTT
CASTQNTGELFF
>TRBJ2-7|TRBV5-1|NA|few
TGCGCCAGCAGCTTGGGTATGCAAACCTACGAGCAGTACTTC
CASSLGMQTYEQYF